The table lists the clone carrying this TCR beta chain with many counts. Antigen specificity is unknown. The data were taken from a study of Graves' ophthalmopathy and Graves' hyperthyroidism. Study at large: The authors collected peripheral blood at initial diagnosis, before any treatment.

Overall study findings and caveats: Between ophthalmopathy and stable hyperthyroidism, a 13-signature model drew a separation with 87.88% sensitivity and over 80% specificity. Blood also held most thyroid clonotypes expanded above 0.001 frequency.

The CDR3 runs to 13 residues. Germline V gene lookup returns CDR1 DFQATT and CDR2 SNEGSKA (reference sequence). V was pared by 1 base and J by 9 bases, with 10 bases between. Amplification targeted the TCR beta CDR3 regions, with RNA transcripts as the source material. The authors performed first-round RT-PCR with HTBI primers and then a second-round multiplex PCR. MiXCR, run by TCRdb on the multiplex PCR reads, gives a single entry per CDR3 protein. The sample lists hundreds of thousands of distinct CDR3 sequences, 35% to 45% occurring once. If patients had other autoimmune diseases, uncontrolled infections, pregnancy or lactation, they were excluded.

The gene calls are TRBV20-1 and TRBJ1-6; D is unclear. The receptor was isolated from an adult man with Graves' ophthalmopathy. The sequencing sample was made of peripheral blood. CDR3 sequence (DNA): TGCAGTGCTAGAGGCGGTGGGCGTTCACCCCTCCACTTT. Encoded protein: CSARGGGRSPLHF.